This T cell receptor (delta chain) emerged from a study of gamma-delta chains in newborns, infants, children. Study in general: Polyclonal expansion of innate γδ T cells after birth follows microbial exposure.

This clone was detected only a few times. With CATT, TCRdb re-called clones from the reads. The table shows 4,500 to 5,000 delta-chain clones, with approximately 3.4% occurring only once. CDR1 GEAIGNYY and CDR2 EKD come from the germline V gene. CDR3 length: 16 residues. V dropped 1 base and J dropped 0; count of bases not matched to a gene: 4. This rearrangement joins TRDV2 to TRDJ1; 10 nucleotides align to TRDD3. The specimen sequenced was blood. This receptor was taken from a child who was a newborn, infant or young child, either healthy, febrile or measles-vaccinated (not recorded which). This chain's CDR3 is CACDTGTGGYTDKLIF. The CDR3 nucleotides are TGTGCCTGTGACACAGGTACTGGGGGATACACCGATAAACTCATCTTT.